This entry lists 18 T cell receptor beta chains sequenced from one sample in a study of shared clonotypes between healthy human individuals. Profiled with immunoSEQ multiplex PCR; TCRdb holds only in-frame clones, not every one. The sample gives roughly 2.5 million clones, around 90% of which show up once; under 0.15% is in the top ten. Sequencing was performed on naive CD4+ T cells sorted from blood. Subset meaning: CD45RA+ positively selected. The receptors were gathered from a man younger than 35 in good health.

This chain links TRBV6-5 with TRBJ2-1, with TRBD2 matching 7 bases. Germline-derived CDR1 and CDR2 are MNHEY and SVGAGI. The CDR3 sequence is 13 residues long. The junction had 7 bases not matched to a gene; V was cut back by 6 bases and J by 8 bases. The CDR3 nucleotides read TGTGCCAGCAGCCGCGGGAGAATGGATGAGCAGTTCTTC. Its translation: CASSRGRMDEQFF.

CDR3 region: CASSLLQGGTYEQYF. The DNA for the CDR3 is TGCGCCAGCAGCCTATTACAAGGGGGAACTTACGAGCAGTACTTC. The chain couples TRBV4-3 to TRBJ2-7; possible D gene TRBD1, 6 bases. The germline V and J ends were trimmed by 4 bases and 4 bases, with 17 bases remaining between them. CDR1 and CDR2 (germline): LGHNA, YSLEER. The CDR3 has 15 amino acids.

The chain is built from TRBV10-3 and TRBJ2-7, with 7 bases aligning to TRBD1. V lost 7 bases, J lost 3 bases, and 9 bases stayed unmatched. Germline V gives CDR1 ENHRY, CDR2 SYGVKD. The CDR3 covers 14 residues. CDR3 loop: CAITNRQGFYEQYF. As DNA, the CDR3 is TGTGCCATCACTAATAGACAGGGTTTCTACGAGCAGTACTTC.

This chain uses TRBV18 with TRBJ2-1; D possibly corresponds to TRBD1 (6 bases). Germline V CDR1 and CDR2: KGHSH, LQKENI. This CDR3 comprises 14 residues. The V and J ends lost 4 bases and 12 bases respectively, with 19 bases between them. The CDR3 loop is CASSLGTLNPGQFF. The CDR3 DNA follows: TGTGCCAGCTCACTCGGGACATTAAATCCAGGGCAGTTCTTC.

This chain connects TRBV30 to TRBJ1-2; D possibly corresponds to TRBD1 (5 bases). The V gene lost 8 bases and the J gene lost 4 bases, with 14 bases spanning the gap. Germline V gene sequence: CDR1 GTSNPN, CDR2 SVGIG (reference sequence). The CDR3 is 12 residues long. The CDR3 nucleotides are TGTGCCGGGATTTCGGGGCTCTATGGCTACACCTTC. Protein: CAGISGLYGYTF.

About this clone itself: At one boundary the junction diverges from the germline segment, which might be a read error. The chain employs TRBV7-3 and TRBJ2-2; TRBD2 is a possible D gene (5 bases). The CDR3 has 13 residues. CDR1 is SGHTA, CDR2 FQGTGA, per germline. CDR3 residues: CASSPGNAGELFF. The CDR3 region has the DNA TGTGCCAGCAGCCCGGGGAACGCCGGGGAGCTGTTTTTT.

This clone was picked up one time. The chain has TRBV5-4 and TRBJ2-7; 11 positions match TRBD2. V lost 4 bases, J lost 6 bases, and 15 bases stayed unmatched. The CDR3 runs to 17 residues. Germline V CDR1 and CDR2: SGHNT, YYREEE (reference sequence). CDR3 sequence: CASSTGGSGRVLTEQYF. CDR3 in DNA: TGTGCCAGCAGCACGGGAGGTAGCGGGAGGGTTTTAACCGAGCAGTACTTC.

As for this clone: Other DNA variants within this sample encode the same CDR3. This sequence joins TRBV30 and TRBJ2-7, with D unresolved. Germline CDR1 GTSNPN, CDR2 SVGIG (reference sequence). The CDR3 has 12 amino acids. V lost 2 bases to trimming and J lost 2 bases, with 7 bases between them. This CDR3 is CAWSPGPYEQYF. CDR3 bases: TGTGCCTGGAGTCCCGGACCCTACGAGCAGTACTTC. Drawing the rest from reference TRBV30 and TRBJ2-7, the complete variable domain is SQTIHQWPATLVQPVGSPLSLECTVEGTSNPNLYWYRQAAGRGLQLLFYSVGIGQISSEVPQNLSASRPQDRQFILSSKKLLLSDSGFYLCAWSPGPYEQYFGPGTRLTVT.

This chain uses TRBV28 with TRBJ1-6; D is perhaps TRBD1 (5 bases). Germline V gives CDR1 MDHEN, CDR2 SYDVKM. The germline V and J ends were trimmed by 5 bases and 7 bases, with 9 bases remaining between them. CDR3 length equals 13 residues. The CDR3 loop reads CASSVTDNSPLHF. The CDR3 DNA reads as TGTGCCAGCAGTGTGACAGACAATTCACCCCTCCACTTT.

CDR3: CASKTGAFTEAFF. DNA for the CDR3: TGTGCCAGCAAGACAGGAGCATTCACTGAAGCTTTCTTT. J is TRBJ1-1 and V is TRBV28, with D tentatively TRBD1 (6 bases). The germline CDR1 and CDR2 sequences are MDHEN and SYDVKM. The CDR3 sequence is 13 residues long. Deletions cut 7 bases from V and 4 bases from J, with 13 bases between.

DNA of the CDR3: TGTGCCAGCAGCATACAGGGAGAAACGCAGTATTTT. Protein product: CASSIQGETQYF. This sequence joins TRBV7-2 and TRBJ2-3, with D perhaps TRBD1 (6 bases). Germline assignment: CDR1 SGHTA and CDR2 FQGNSA. V lost 5 bases and J lost 9, with 12 bases in between. The CDR3 is 12 amino acids.

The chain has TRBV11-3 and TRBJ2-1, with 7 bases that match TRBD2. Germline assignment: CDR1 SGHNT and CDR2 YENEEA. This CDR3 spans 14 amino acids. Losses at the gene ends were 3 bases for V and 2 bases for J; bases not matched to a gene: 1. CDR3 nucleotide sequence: TGTGCCAGCAGCTTCGGGGGGACCTACAATGAGCAGTTCTTC. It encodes CASSFGGTYNEQFF.

CDR3 DNA sequence: TGCAGCGTTGAGATAGGCGGGGTACATCAGCCCCAGCATTTT. Its protein is CSVEIGGVHQPQHF. The V gene is TRBV29-1, the J gene TRBJ1-5; D ambiguous. The V end was cut by 3 bases, the J end by 5 bases, with 14 bases between. This CDR3 contains 14 residues. Germline CDR1 reads SQVTM; CDR2 reads ANQGSEA. The entire variable domain, with the rest obtained from reference TRBV29-1 and TRBJ1-5, is as follows: SAVISQKPSRDICQRGTSLTIQCQVDSQVTMMFWYRQQPGQSLTLIATANQGSEATYESGFVIDKFPISRPNLTFSTLTVSNMSPEDSSIYLCSVEIGGVHQPQHFGDGTRLSIL.

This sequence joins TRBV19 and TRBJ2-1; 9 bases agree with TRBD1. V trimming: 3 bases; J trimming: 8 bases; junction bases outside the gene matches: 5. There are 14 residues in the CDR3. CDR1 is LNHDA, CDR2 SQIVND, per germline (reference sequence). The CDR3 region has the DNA TGTGCCAGTAGTATGGGGACAGGGTTAGATGAGCAGTTCTTC. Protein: CASSMGTGLDEQFF.

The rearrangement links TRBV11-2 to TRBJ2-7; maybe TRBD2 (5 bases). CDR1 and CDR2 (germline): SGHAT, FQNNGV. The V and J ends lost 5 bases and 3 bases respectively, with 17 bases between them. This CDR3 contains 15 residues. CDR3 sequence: CASSDISGKSYEQYF. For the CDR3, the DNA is TGTGCCAGCAGCGATATCAGCGGTAAGAGCTACGAGCAGTACTTC.

In DNA, the CDR3 is TGTGCCAGCAGTTCCTCTAGCGGGCGGCCTCGCGATACGCAGTATTTT. Its protein product is CASSSSSGRPRDTQYF. The chain joins TRBV25-1 to TRBJ2-3, with 8 bases that match TRBD2. The CDR3 has 16 amino acids. Germline CDR1 and CDR2: MGHDK and SYGVNS. After removal of 5 bases from V and 6 bases from J, the junction contained 13 bases not matched to a gene.

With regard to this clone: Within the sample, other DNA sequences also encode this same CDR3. Written as DNA, the CDR3 is TGTGCCAGCAGCTCTCCCAACACCGGGGAGCTGTTTTTT. This gives the protein CASSSPNTGELFF. This rearrangement joins TRBV7-2 to TRBJ2-2, with D unresolved. The CDR3 sequence is 13 residues long. Germline V gene sequence: CDR1 SGHTA, CDR2 FQGNSA. Deletions cut 4 bases from V and 2 bases from J, with 5 bases between.

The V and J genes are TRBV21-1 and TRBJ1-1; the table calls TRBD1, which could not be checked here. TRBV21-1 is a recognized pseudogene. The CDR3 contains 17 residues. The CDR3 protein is CASSKQGTGGTDTEAFF. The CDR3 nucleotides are TGTGCCAGCAGCAAACAGGGGACAGGGGGTACAGACACTGAAGCTTTCTTT.